This is a list of T cell receptor beta chains from one sample in a study of blood T cell repertoires in COVID-19. The repertoire was sequenced with immunoSEQ multiplex PCR; TCRdb's copy has only in-frame clones and lacks some. This sample yields 100,000 to 150,000 clones, of which about 85% are seen a single time; 25% to 30% belongs to the top ten. The source material was peripheral blood. Receptors originate from a woman over 75 with acute or convalescent COVID-19. CDR3s include the opening cysteine and the closing phenylalanine or tryptophan. The D gene is left open where the match is weak. Rows may omit the clone size; those that give it use once, few, many or a size class.

j_call | v_call | d_call | clone_size | cdr3_aa | cdr3_nt
TRBJ2-2 | TRBV6-5 | - | few | CASSYVVGGTGELFF | TGTGCCAGCAGTTACGTAGTAGGGGGAACCGGGGAGCTGTTTTTT
TRBJ1-5 | TRBV19 | TRBD1 | few | CASSIGQGAKWNQPQHF | TGTGCCAGTAGTATTGGACAGGGGGCGAAGTGGAATCAGCCCCAGCATTTT
TRBJ2-7 | TRBV7-2 | - | - | CASSLGGGGEIYEQYF | TGTGCCAGCAGCTTAGGGGGCGGAGGGGAAATTTACGAGCAGTACTTC
TRBJ1-6 | TRBV19 | TRBD1 | - | CASSPRQGSYNSPLHF | TGTGCCAGTAGTCCACGACAGGGAAGCTATAATTCACCCCTCCACTTT
TRBJ1-1 | TRBV9 | - | - | CASSATAGPEAFF | TGTGCCAGCAGCGCGACAGCCGGCCCTGAAGCTTTCTTT
TRBJ1-1 | TRBV27 | - | - | CATRADRVMNTEAFF | TGTGCCACCAGAGCCGACCGGGTTATGAACACTGAAGCTTTCTTT
TRBJ1-5 | TRBV7-9 | TRBD1 | - | CASSPNDRGQPQHF | TGTGCCAGCAGCCCGAACGACAGGGGCCAGCCCCAGCATTTT
TRBJ1-1 | TRBV23-1 | TRBD1 | - | CASSKTGVLNTEAFF | TGCGCCAGCAGCAAAACAGGGGTTCTGAACACTGAAGCTTTCTTT
TRBJ1-5 | TRBV19 | - | - | CASSTPGGNQPQHF | TGTGCCAGTAGTACACCAGGGGGCAATCAGCCCCAGCATTTT
TRBJ2-7 | TRBV5-1 | TRBD2 | - | CASSLVGGGAYEQYF | TGCGCCAGCAGCTTGGTCGGCGGGGGGGCCTACGAGCAGTACTTC
TRBJ1-1 | TRBV7-9 | - | - | CASSLDPARGASTEAFF | TGTGCCAGCAGCTTAGATCCGGCCCGGGGGGCAAGCACTGAAGCTTTCTTT
TRBJ1-6 | TRBV7-3 | - | - | CASSLTRGIGNSPLHF | TGTGCCAGCAGCTTAACTAGGGGGATTGGGAATTCACCCCTCCACTTT
TRBJ1-1 | TRBV29-1 | - | few | CSVAEWTEAFF | TGCAGCGTTGCGGAGTGGACTGAAGCTTTCTTT
TRBJ1-1 | TRBV7-8 | - | - | CASSSDSSSVNTEAFF | TGTGCCAGCAGCTCCGACAGTTCATCGGTGAACACTGAAGCTTTCTTT
TRBJ1-4 | TRBV5-1 | TRBD1 | once | CASSSTFGTGIEKLFF | TGCGCCAGCAGCTCCACTTTCGGGACAGGGATCGAAAAACTGTTTTTT
TRBJ1-2 | TRBV19 | - | - | CASSTRGGLRGYTF | TGTGCCAGTAGTACCCGTGGGGGACTGCGAGGCTACACCTTC
TRBJ2-3 | TRBV12-5 | TRBD2 | - | CASGLGLAGDTQYF | TGTGCTAGTGGTTTAGGACTAGCGGGGGATACGCAGTATTTT
TRBJ1-6 | TRBV14 | TRBD1 | - | CASSRQGDSPLHF | TGTGCCAGCAGCCGACAGGGGGATTCACCCCTCCACTTT
TRBJ1-5 | TRBV10-3 | TRBD1 | - | CAISGQGGNQPQHF | TGTGCCATCAGCGGACAGGGAGGCAATCAGCCCCAGCATTTT
TRBJ1-1 | TRBV28 | TRBD1 | - | CASSLNSGGTEAFF | TGTGCCAGCAGTCTCAACTCAGGGGGCACTGAAGCTTTCTTT
TRBJ2-2 | TRBV2 | - | - | CASNGRQGELFF | TGTGCCAGCAACGGGAGACAGGGGGAGCTGTTTTTT
TRBJ1-4 | TRBV6-5 | - | - | CASRRGMGYEKLFF | TGTGCCAGCAGAAGGGGAATGGGGTATGAAAAACTGTTTTTT
TRBJ1-4 | TRBV5-4 | TRBD1 | - | CASGMDRADEKLFF | TGTGCCAGCGGTATGGACAGGGCTGATGAAAAACTGTTTTTT
TRBJ2-1 | TRBV2 | - | - | CASSNGPYNEQFF | TGTGCCAGCAGTAACGGTCCCTACAATGAGCAGTTCTTC
TRBJ2-3 | TRBV5-1 | - | - | CASSLATDSRGADTQYF | TGCGCCAGCAGCTTGGCCACGGACAGTCGAGGGGCAGATACGCAGTATTTT
TRBJ2-6 | TRBV27 | - | - | CASSLRGSGANVLTF | TGTGCCAGCAGTTTAAGGGGCTCTGGGGCCAACGTCCTGACTTTC
TRBJ1-2 | TRBV21-1 | - | - | CASSTRPWTGSGYTF | TGTGCCAGCAGCACCAGACCCTGGACAGGTAGTGGCTACACCTTC
TRBJ1-2 | TRBV19 | - | once | CASSIRGEDGYTF | TGTGCCAGTAGTATTCGGGGGGAGGATGGCTACACCTTC
TRBJ1-1 | TRBV9 | - | once | CASSVGGWTEAFF | TGTGCCAGCAGCGTAGGAGGGTGGACTGAAGCTTTCTTT
TRBJ1-1 | TRBV5-1 | TRBD1 | - | CASSPGTGTMNTEAFF | TGCGCCAGCAGCCCCGGGACAGGCACTATGAACACTGAAGCTTTCTTT
TRBJ1-2 | TRBV3-1/TRBV3-2 | - | - | CASSQRPTGDYGYTF | TGTGCCAGCAGCCAGCGTCCAACAGGTGACTATGGCTACACCTTC
TRBJ2-7 | TRBV7-2 | - | - | CASSLARHEQYF | TGTGCCAGCAGCTTAGCGCGCCACGAGCAGTACTTC
TRBJ2-1 | TRBV10-1 | TRBD2 | - | CASSEGTISSAEQFF | TGCGCCAGCAGCGAGGGGACTATATCCTCGGCTGAGCAGTTCTTC
TRBJ2-3 | TRBV6-2/TRBV6-3 | - | - | CASSLLRITDTQYF | TGTGCCAGCAGTTTACTAAGGATCACAGATACGCAGTATTTT
TRBJ1-1 | TRBV18 | - | - | CASSPVAGPSNTEAFF | TGTGCCAGCTCACCTGTGGCAGGCCCGTCTAACACTGAAGCTTTCTTT
TRBJ1-2 | TRBV12-3/TRBV12-4 | - | - | CASSLTGNYGYTF | TGTGCCAGCAGTCTAACAGGGAACTATGGCTACACCTTC
TRBJ2-1 | TRBV28 | TRBD2 | - | CASSWTSGGDNEQFF | TGTGCCAGCAGTTGGACTAGCGGGGGGGACAATGAGCAGTTCTTC
TRBJ1-3 | TRBV4-1 | TRBD1 | - | CASRRDSYGSGNTIYF | TGCGCCAGCAGACGGGACAGTTACGGCTCTGGAAACACCATATATTTT
TRBJ1-6 | TRBV7-2 | - | - | CASSTESGAYNSPLHF | TGTGCCAGCAGCACCGAATCCGGGGCCTATAATTCACCCCTCCACTTT
TRBJ2-1 | TRBV11-2 | TRBD1 | - | CASSLVRQGNQFF | TGTGCCAGCAGCTTAGTAAGACAGGGGAACCAGTTCTTC
TRBJ2-7 | TRBV6-6 | TRBD1 | once | CASSPRDRGSYEQYF | TGTGCCAGCAGTCCCCGGGACAGGGGCTCCTACGAGCAGTACTTC
TRBJ2-2 | TRBV7-9 | - | - | CASSRTGGIGTGELFF | TGTGCCAGCAGCCGTACTGGAGGTATCGGTACCGGGGAGCTGTTTTTT
TRBJ2-6 | TRBV4-1 | TRBD2 | - | CASSQDSGAGANVLTF | TGCGCCAGCAGCCAAGATAGCGGGGCTGGGGCCAACGTCCTGACTTTC
TRBJ1-5 | TRBV19 | - | - | CASSVSQPGVGQPQHF | TGTGCCAGTAGTGTTTCACAACCAGGGGTAGGGCAGCCCCAGCATTTT
TRBJ1-5 | TRBV7-9 | - | - | CASSPLGGETQPQHF | TGTGCCAGCAGCCCCTTAGGAGGGGAGACTCAGCCCCAGCATTTT
TRBJ2-3 | TRBV9 | TRBD1 | - | CASSPDRGPTDTQYF | TGTGCCAGCAGCCCGGACAGGGGGCCCACAGATACGCAGTATTTT
TRBJ1-3 | TRBV19 | TRBD1 | - | CASGQDHSGNTIYF | TGTGCCAGTGGACAGGACCACTCTGGAAACACCATATATTTT
TRBJ1-2 | TRBV27 | - | few | CASSLRAGLANYGYTF | TGTGCCAGCAGTTTAAGGGCGGGCTTAGCTAACTATGGCTACACCTTC
TRBJ1-5 | TRBV6-5 | TRBD1 | few | CASSPSGGLRPQHF | TGTGCCAGCAGTCCTTCAGGGGGGCTGAGGCCCCAGCATTTT